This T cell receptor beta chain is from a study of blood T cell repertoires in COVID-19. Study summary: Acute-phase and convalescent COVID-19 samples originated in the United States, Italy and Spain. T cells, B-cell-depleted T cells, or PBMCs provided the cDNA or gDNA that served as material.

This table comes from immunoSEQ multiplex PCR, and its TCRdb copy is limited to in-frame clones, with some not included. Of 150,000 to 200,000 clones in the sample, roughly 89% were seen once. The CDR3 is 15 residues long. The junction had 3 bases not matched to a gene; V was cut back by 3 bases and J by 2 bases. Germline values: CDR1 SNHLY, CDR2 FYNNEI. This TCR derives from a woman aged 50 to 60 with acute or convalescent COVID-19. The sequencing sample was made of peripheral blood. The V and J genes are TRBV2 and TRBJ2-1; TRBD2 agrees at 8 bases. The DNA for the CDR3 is TGTGCCAGCAGTGACTCAGCGGGGGCCTACAATGAGCAGTTCTTC. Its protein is CASSDSAGAYNEQFF. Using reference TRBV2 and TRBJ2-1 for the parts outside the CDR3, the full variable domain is EPEVTQTPSHQVTQMGQEVILRCVPISNHLYFYWYRQILGQKVEFLVSFYNNEISEKSEIFDDQFSVERPDGSNFTLKIRSTKLEDSAMYFCASSDSAGAYNEQFFGPGTRLTVL.